This T cell receptor beta chain was sequenced in a study of CD8+ T cells in alopecia areata. RNA, once extracted, was reverse transcribed into cDNA for use as the sequencing template. The repertoire was sequenced with immunoSEQ multiplex PCR; TCRdb's copy has only in-frame clones and lacks some. This sample has 150,000 or so clones, with more than 45% found just once. Remarks on this clone: Its specificity is unknown.

PBMCs served as the source from which CD4+ and CD8+ T cells were sorted. General study points: Scalp lesions, especially in alopecia totalis/universalis, had higher clonality than normal scalp.

The CDR3 has 15 amino acids. Between the trimmed V and J ends, which lost 0 bases and 0 bases, there was a span of 12 bases. CDR1 and CDR2 from the germline V gene are SQVTM and ANQGSEA. Sequences were obtained from CD4+ T cells sorted from blood. The V gene is TRBV29-1, the J gene TRBJ2-7, with D hard to call. The receptor's source is a human donor with alopecia areata. The CDR3 loop reads CSVEEFRNFSYEQYF. In DNA, the CDR3 is TGCAGCGTTGAAGAGTTTAGAAATTTCTCCTACGAGCAGTACTTC.